This T cell receptor (beta chain) was recorded in a study of technical replicates of blood from several donors. Sequencing used immunoSEQ multiplex PCR; TCRdb keeps in-frame clones, though not all of them. Of 65,000 to 80,000 clones in the sample, approximately 96% were seen once. V lost 1 base, J lost 0 bases, and 10 bases lay in between. The CDR3 has 15 amino acids. Germline V gives CDR1 SEHNR, CDR2 FQNEAQ (reference sequence). The material sequenced was T cells isolated from PBMCs. This sequence was found in a human donor in good health. The chain combines TRBV7-9 with TRBJ2-7, with D unresolved. CDR3: CASSLGGSRSYEQYF. The CDR3 DNA follows: TGTGCCAGCAGCTTAGGCGGCAGCCGCTCCTACGAGCAGTACTTC.